The sequence of this TCR beta chain was determined in a study of cytomegalovirus exposure and HLA in healthy donors. Study-level information: The approximately 120 validation repertoires and the 650 to 850 first-cohort repertoires shared a platform, a later analysis reported. Study results and caveats: Among the CMV-associated chains, three were confirmed in vitro as specific for CMV antigens. Across donors, most TCRs were seen rarely, yet some public ones were widespread.

This CDR3 comprises 17 residues. V lost 5 bases to trimming and J lost 8 bases; unmatched junction nucleotides: 16. Germline V gene data show CDR1 as MGHRA and CDR2 as YSYEKL. On this clone: Its specificity is unknown.

Sequenced by immunoSEQ multiplex PCR; TCRdb stores in-frame clones only, minus some. The sample gives about 270,000 clones, roughly 85% of which show up once; 1% is in the top ten. The sample consisted of PBMCs. This receptor was identified in a woman between 18 and 29 years old in good health and CMV-seronegative. This sequence joins TRBV4-1 and TRBJ2-1, with 9 bases aligning to TRBD2. CDR3 DNA: TGCGCCAGCAGCTCTCCCAGTAGCGGGAGTGATTGGGATGAGCAGTTCTTC. This codes for CASSSPSSGSDWDEQFF.